Below are 15 T cell receptor beta chains sequenced from a single sample in a study of Ad26.COV2.S vaccination and SARS-CoV-2 variants (dated by TCRdb to the early 2020s). The library relied on the immunoSEQ multiplex PCR assay. TCRdb holds this immuneACCESS table with in-frame rearrangements only. Some clones are missing; in checked studies, unresolved V genes explain under half, and the rest has no known cause. The sample table lists some 350,000 clones, 92% of them with a count of one. The leading ten clones occupy roughly 3.9% of the sample. Read against the paper, the sample's time point label means: individuals recovered from natural SARS-CoV-2 infection. Sequenced material: peripheral blood, taken after recovery from COVID-19. These receptors were collected from a human donor who had recovered from COVID-19.

J is TRBJ2-1 and V is TRBV6-1; D is possibly TRBD1 or TRBD2 (5 bases each). Trimming removed 1 base at V and 12 bases at J, with 13 bases between. Germline V CDR1 and CDR2: MNHNS, SASEGT. CDR3 length: 13 amino acids. CDR3 in amino acids: CASSEDPRDRQFF. The CDR3 DNA reads as TGTGCCAGCAGTGAAGACCCCCGGGACCGGCAGTTCTTC.

The chain joins TRBV5-1 to TRBJ2-7; D perhaps matches TRBD1 (5 bases). Germline CDR1 is SGHRS and CDR2 is YFSETQ. The V and J ends lost 4 bases and 3 bases respectively, with 14 bases between them. The CDR3 extends over 14 amino acids. CDR3 nucleotide sequence: TGCGCCAGCAGCCCGACAGAATGGATCTACGAGCAGTACTTC. This translates into CASSPTEWIYEQYF.

The chain has TRBV25-1 and TRBJ2-2, with no clear D. The CDR3 has 13 residues. Trimming pared 4 bases from V and 2 bases from J, leaving 5 bases between. Germline V gives CDR1 MGHDK, CDR2 SYGVNS. The CDR3 DNA sequence: TGTGCCAGCAGTGGGCTCAACACCGGGGAGCTGTTTTTT. Translated, it gives CASSGLNTGELFF.

This clone has a handful of counts. The chain employs TRBV7-8 and TRBJ1-1; 9 nucleotides line up with TRBD1. This CDR3 has 16 amino acids. The V gene end was trimmed by 6 bases and the J gene end by 8 bases; junction bases not matched to a gene: 16. Germline V gives CDR1 SGHVS, CDR2 FQNEAQ. CDR3 in amino acids: CASRPLGQGKSSEAFF. The CDR3 region has the DNA TGTGCCAGCAGGCCCCTAGGACAGGGGAAGTCGAGCGAAGCTTTCTTT.

The chain is built from TRBV7-3 and TRBJ2-2, with 7 bases fitting TRBD1. This CDR3 is 13 amino acids long. The V segment lost 5 bases and the J segment 5 bases; nucleotides outside the gene matches: 2. Germline loops: CDR1 SGHTA, CDR2 FQGTGA. CDR3 sequence: CASSRDSTGELFF. The DNA for the CDR3 is TGTGCCAGCAGCCGGGACAGTACCGGGGAGCTGTTTTTT.

The chain carries TRBV5-4 and TRBJ2-6; 7 bases are a match to TRBD1. The trim removed 2 bases at V and 0 bases at J, leaving 2 bases unmatched. The germline V gene has CDR1 SGHNT and CDR2 YYREEE (reference sequence). The CDR3 has 16 residues. CDR3 nucleotide sequence: TGTGCCAGCAGCTTCGGACAGGCCTCTGGGGCCAACGTCCTGACTTTC. The encoded protein is CASSFGQASGANVLTF.

The rearrangement uses TRBV10-3 and TRBJ1-5; tentative D call: TRBD1 (5 bases). Trimming cost V 3 bases and J 8 bases, with 11 bases left between them. The CDR3 runs 13 residues. Per the germline V gene, CDR1 is ENHRY and CDR2 is SYGVKD. DNA of the CDR3: TGTGCCATCAGTGAAACAGGAGGGGAGCCCCAGCATTTT. Translated, it gives CAISETGGEPQHF.

This chain joins TRBV29-1 and TRBJ1-1; maybe TRBD1 (5 bases). CDR3 size: 13 residues. Germline values: CDR1 SQVTM, CDR2 ANQGSEA. Trimming shortened V by 7 bases and J by 2 bases, and 14 bases separated the two germline ends. The CDR3 sequence is CSAGDGFNTEAFF. The CDR3, as DNA: TGCAGCGCTGGGGACGGATTTAACACTGAAGCTTTCTTT.

The sample holds one count of this clone. V usage is TRBV7-9 and J usage is TRBJ2-3; D is possibly TRBD1 (5 bases). The CDR3 length is 15 residues. Germline CDR1 reads SEHNR; CDR2 reads FQNEAQ (reference sequence). Trimming removed 5 bases at V and 8 bases at J, with 20 bases between. The CDR3 region is CASSIKAHSGFTQYF. The CDR3 nucleotides read TGTGCCAGCAGCATTAAGGCCCACTCAGGGTTTACGCAGTATTTT.

The chain links TRBV19 to TRBJ2-3; the match to TRBD2 covers 10 bases. V lost 4 bases and J lost 1; bases outside the gene matches: 2. The germline gives CDR1 LNHDA, CDR2 SQIVND (reference sequence). The CDR3 extends over 15 amino acids. This chain's CDR3 is CASSTGLAGTDTQYF. Written as DNA, the CDR3 is TGTGCCAGTAGTACCGGACTAGCGGGCACAGATACGCAGTATTTT.

In this sample, this clone turned up a few times. J is TRBJ1-6 and V is TRBV5-4; maybe TRBD1 (5 bases). The CDR3 is 19 amino acids. Trimming pared 4 bases from V and 7 bases from J, leaving 27 bases between. The germline V gene has CDR1 SGHNT and CDR2 YYREEE (reference sequence). CDR3 region: CASSLHPRQGDILNSPLHF. DNA for the CDR3: TGTGCCAGCAGCCTACATCCCAGGCAGGGAGATATCTTAAATTCACCCCTCCACTTT.

The chain joins TRBV21-1 to TRBJ2-5; the table assigns TRBD2, which was not confirmed against the DNA. TRBV21-1 is classified as a pseudogene. The CDR3 is 16 amino acids. CDR3 in DNA: TGTGCCAGCAGCAGGGGACTAGCGGGGGGCTCTGAGACCCAGTACTTC. It codes for CASSRGLAGGSETQYF.

The chain links TRBV9 to TRBJ2-2; weak D call: TRBD1 (5 bases). The CDR3 contains 17 residues. Trimming shortened V by 4 bases and J by 2 bases, and 18 bases separated the two germline ends. Germline assignment: CDR1 SGDLS and CDR2 YYNGEE. The CDR3 coding sequence is TGTGCCAGCAGCCCCCTTTCGGGCAGGGTAAACACCGGGGAGCTGTTTTTT. It is translated as CASSPLSGRVNTGELFF.

This chain connects TRBV25-1 to TRBJ1-1; D unresolved. Between the trimmed V and J ends, which lost 4 bases and 7 bases, there was a span of 13 bases. Looked up from germline, CDR1 is MGHDK and CDR2 is SYGVNS. The CDR3 is 13 amino acids. The CDR3 loop is CASSVGSLFEAFF. In nucleotides, the CDR3 is TGTGCCAGCAGTGTGGGGTCTTTATTTGAAGCTTTCTTT.

V usage is TRBV10-2 and J usage is TRBJ1-1, with TRBD1 as a possible D gene (6 bases). The CDR3 is 14 amino acids. Germline CDR1 reads WSHSY; CDR2 reads SAAADI. Trimming pared 6 bases from V and 1 base from J, leaving 12 bases between. The CDR3 DNA is TGCGCCAGCAGATTGACAGGACGGAACACTGAAGCTTTCTTT. Residues: CASRLTGRNTEAFF.